This T cell receptor (beta chain) derives from a study of blood T cell repertoires in COVID-19. Study context: In each case, the material was cDNA or gDNA derived from T cells, B-cell-depleted T cells, or PBMCs.

Some clones are missing from TCRdb's copy, which holds only in-frame ones; the method was immunoSEQ multiplex PCR. The sample has some 170,000 clones, around 83% seen once. The CDR3 is made up of 12 amino acids. V shed 2 bases and J shed 10 bases, with 9 bases lying between them. Germline lookup yields CDR1 GTSNPN and CDR2 SVGIG (reference sequence). Participants had their cohort set by participant-reported clinical history. The rearrangement links TRBV30 to TRBJ1-6, with D uncertain. The receptor was isolated from a man in his fifties or sixties who had recovered from COVID-19. What was sequenced was PBMCs or T cells enriched from blood (not recorded which). Written as DNA, the CDR3 is TGTGCCTGGAGTAACAGTCAATCACCCCTCCACTTT. Encoded protein: CAWSNSQSPLHF.